The source of this T cell receptor beta chain is a study of shared clonotypes between healthy human individuals. General study results and limits: The authors expected sequencing depth to affect clonotype sharing among donors.

This clone was seen a handful of times. The antigen remains unidentified. Assay: immunoSEQ multiplex PCR; the TCRdb copy retains only in-frame clones and omits some. The table lists about a million clones, around 76% of them singletons. The CDR3 is 13 residues long. Looked up from germline, CDR1 is LNHDA and CDR2 is SQIVND (reference sequence). The origin of this receptor is a young man in good health. This sequence joins TRBV19 and TRBJ1-4, with unresolved D. The specimen was memory CD4+ T cells sorted from blood. Subset specified: CD45RA-negative fraction. The CDR3 region has the DNA TGTGGTTCGGTGGGCCCACAAGGGGAAAAACTGTTTTTT. Translating gives CGSVGPQGEKLFF.